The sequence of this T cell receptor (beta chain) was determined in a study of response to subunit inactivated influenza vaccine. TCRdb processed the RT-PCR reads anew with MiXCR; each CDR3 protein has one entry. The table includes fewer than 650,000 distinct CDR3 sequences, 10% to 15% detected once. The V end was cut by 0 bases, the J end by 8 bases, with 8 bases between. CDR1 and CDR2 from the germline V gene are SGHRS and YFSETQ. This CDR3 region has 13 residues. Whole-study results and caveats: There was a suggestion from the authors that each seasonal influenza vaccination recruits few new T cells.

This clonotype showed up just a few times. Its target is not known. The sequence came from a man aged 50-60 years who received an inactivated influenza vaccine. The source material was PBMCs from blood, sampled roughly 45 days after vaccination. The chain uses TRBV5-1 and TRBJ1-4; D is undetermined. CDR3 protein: CASSLEVREKLFF. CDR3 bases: TGCGCCAGCAGCTTGGAGGTGAGAGAAAAACTGTTTTTT.